The T cell receptor (beta chain) under discussion was sequenced for a study of blood T cell repertoires in COVID-19. Looked up from germline, CDR1 is LNHDA and CDR2 is SQIVND (reference sequence). J gave up 9 bases and V 5 bases, and 5 bases lay outside the gene matches. The CDR3 has 12 residues. Original methodology: Estimates of nucleated cell counts were drawn from the amplification of reference gene primers. TCRdb's copy holds only in-frame clones and misses some; the assay was immunoSEQ multiplex PCR. Clone size and the V and J calls come from that table; the DNA yielded D and trimming. The sample records more than 110,000 clones, about four fifths being singletons.

The sequencing input was peripheral blood. This TCR came from a human donor in a cohort sampled during active COVID-19. The genes are TRBV19 and TRBJ1-1; the match to TRBD1 covers 8 bases. The CDR3 coding sequence is TGTGCCAGTAGTTTACCAGGGGGCCAAGCTTTCTTT. It encodes CASSLPGGQAFF.